Each of the 10 T cell receptor beta chains below was sequenced from the same sample in a study of T cells after yellow fever vaccination. Via MiXCR, TCRdb re-called the 5' RACE reads, giving one row per CDR3 protein. The table shows some 300,000 distinct CDR3 sequences, with about 10% occurring only once. Here the sequenced sample was CD4+ T cells sorted from PBMCs, taken 45 days after the yellow fever booster vaccination. Every receptor here comes from a man aged 18 to 29 who received the YFV17D yellow fever vaccine.

This clonotype was recorded a few times. The gene calls are TRBV7-2 and TRBJ2-3; D gene ambiguous. The length of the CDR3 is 14 residues. The germline V gene has CDR1 SGHTA and CDR2 FQGNSA. V lost 5 bases to trimming and J lost 2 bases, with 11 bases between them. CDR3 coding DNA: TGTGCCAGCAGCCGATCGCAGGTCACAGATACGCAGTATTTT. This gives the protein CASSRSQVTDTQYF.

The table lists this clonotype with many counts. CDR3 DNA sequence: TGTGCCAGCAGCTTAGCGCGAGACAGGTTCAGCTCCTACGAGCAGTACTTC. As protein: CASSLARDRFSSYEQYF. The chain uses TRBV7-6 and TRBJ2-7; the D gene is possibly TRBD1 (6 bases). The V and J ends lost 0 bases and 0 bases respectively, with 15 bases between them. CDR1 and CDR2 from the germline V gene are SGHVS and FNYEAQ. This CDR3 is built from 17 residues.

This clonotype was seen more than once but under ten times. The germline gene is not matched at one end of the junction; a read error may be the cause. The rearrangement uses TRBV20-1 and TRBJ2-3; 8 bases are a match to TRBD2. Germline assignment: CDR1 DFQATT and CDR2 SNEGSKA (reference sequence). This CDR3 comprises 14 residues. In DNA form, the CDR3 reads TGCAGTGCGAGAGTGGCGGGGGGCGCAGATACGCAGTATTTT. Its translation: CSARVAGGADTQYF.

This clonotype occurred a few times. This sequence joins TRBV7-9 and TRBJ1-6, with D possibly matching TRBD1 (6 bases). Trimming removed 5 bases from V and 7 bases from J, with 18 bases in between. Germline V gives CDR1 SEHNR, CDR2 FQNEAQ (reference sequence). This CDR3 spans 16 amino acids. The CDR3 reads CASSPGLFQGNSPLHF. CDR3 DNA: TGTGCCAGCAGCCCGGGACTGTTTCAGGGGAATTCACCCCTCCACTTT. Looking up the rest from reference TRBV7-9 and TRBJ1-6 gives the full variable domain: DTGVSQNPRHKITKRGQNVTFRCDPISEHNRLYWYRQTLGQGPEFLTYFQNEAQLEKSRLLSDRFSAERPKGSFSTLEIQRTEQGDSAMYLCASSPGLFQGNSPLHFGNGTRLTVT.

The sample holds a few counts of this clonotype. The gene calls are TRBV4-2 and TRBJ2-7, with 10 bases lining up with TRBD1. Trimming took 3 bases from V and 0 from J; bases not matched to a gene: 2. The CDR3 totals 15 residues. The germline V gene encodes CDR1 LGHNA and CDR2 YNFKEQ. The CDR3 DNA is TGTGCCAGCAGCCAGGGACAGGGGAACTCCTACGAGCAGTACTTC. It specifies CASSQGQGNSYEQYF.

This clonotype was seen a handful of times. This sequence joins TRBV4-3 and TRBJ2-3, with 11 nucleotides matching TRBD2. The CDR3 consists of 16 residues. V shed 0 bases, J shed 10 bases, and the junction held 9 bases outside the gene matches. Germline lookup yields CDR1 LGHNA and CDR2 YSLEER. This CDR3 reads CASSQEGGGTSGPQYF. The CDR3 DNA follows: TGCGCCAGCAGCCAAGAAGGGGGCGGGACTAGCGGACCGCAGTATTTT.

This clonotype was recorded a few times. The J gene is TRBJ1-1, the V gene TRBV7-6; D is unresolved. V shed 2 bases and J shed 1 base, with 11 bases lying between them. Looked up from germline, CDR1 is SGHVS and CDR2 is FNYEAQ. This CDR3 has 15 amino acids. The CDR3 sequence is CASSLRPGANTEAFF. In nucleotides, the CDR3 is TGTGCCAGCAGCTTACGACCTGGCGCGAACACTGAAGCTTTCTTT. The full variable domain, in which reference TRBV7-6 and TRBJ1-1 provide the parts outside the CDR3, is GAGVSQSPRYKVTKRGQDVALRCDPISGHVSLYWYRQALGQGPEFLTYFNYEAQQDKSGLPNDRFSAERPEGSISTLTIQRTEQRDSAMYRCASSLRPGANTEAFFGQGTRLTVV.

The rearrangement joins TRBV5-1 to TRBJ2-5; possibly TRBD2 for D (5 bases). This CDR3 is 15 amino acids long. The germline V gene encodes CDR1 SGHRS and CDR2 YFSETQ. V was pared by 0 bases and J by 3 bases, with 12 bases between. For the CDR3, the DNA is TGCGCCAGCAGCTTGGCCCCAACTAGGGAAGAGACCCAGTACTTC. Its protein is CASSLAPTREETQYF.

This clonotype appeared many times. The chain recombines TRBV10-3 with TRBJ1-6; 10 bases match TRBD1. Looked up from germline, CDR1 is ENHRY and CDR2 is SYGVKD. The CDR3 is made up of 14 amino acids. With V trimmed by 6 bases and J by 10 bases, 6 bases remained unmatched. The CDR3, as DNA: TGTGCCATCAGCCCGGGACAGGGGAAATCACCCCTCCACTTT. Residues: CAISPGQGKSPLHF.

The chain employs TRBV24-1 and TRBJ2-3; perhaps D is TRBD1 or TRBD2 (6 bases each). V gave up 10 bases and J gave up 2 bases, with 18 bases separating them. The CDR3 extends over 15 amino acids. Looked up from germline, CDR1 is KGHDR and CDR2 is SFDVKD. The CDR3 reads CATGPTGGPTDTQYF. Written as DNA, the CDR3 is TGTGCCACTGGCCCGACCGGGGGCCCCACAGATACGCAGTATTTT.